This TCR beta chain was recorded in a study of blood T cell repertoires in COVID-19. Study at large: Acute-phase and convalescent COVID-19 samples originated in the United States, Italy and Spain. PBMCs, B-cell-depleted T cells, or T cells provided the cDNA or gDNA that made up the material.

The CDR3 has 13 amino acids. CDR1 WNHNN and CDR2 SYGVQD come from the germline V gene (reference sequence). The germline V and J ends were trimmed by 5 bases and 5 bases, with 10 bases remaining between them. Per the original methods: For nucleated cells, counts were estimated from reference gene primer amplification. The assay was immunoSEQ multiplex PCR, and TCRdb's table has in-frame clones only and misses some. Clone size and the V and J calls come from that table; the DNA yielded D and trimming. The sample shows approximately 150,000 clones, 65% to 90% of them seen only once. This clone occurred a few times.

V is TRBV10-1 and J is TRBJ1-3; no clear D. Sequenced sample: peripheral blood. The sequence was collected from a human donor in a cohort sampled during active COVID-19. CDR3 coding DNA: TGCGCCAGCAGTTCCACAAACAGAAACACCATATATTTT. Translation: CASSSTNRNTIYF.